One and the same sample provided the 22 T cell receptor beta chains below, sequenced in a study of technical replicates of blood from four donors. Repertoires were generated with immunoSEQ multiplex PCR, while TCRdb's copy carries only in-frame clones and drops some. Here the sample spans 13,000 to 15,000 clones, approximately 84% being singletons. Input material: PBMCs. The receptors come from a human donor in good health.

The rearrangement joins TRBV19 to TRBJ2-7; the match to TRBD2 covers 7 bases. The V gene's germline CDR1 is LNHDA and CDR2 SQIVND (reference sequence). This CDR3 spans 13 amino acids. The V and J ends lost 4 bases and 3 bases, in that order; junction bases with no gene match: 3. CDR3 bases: TGTGCCAGTAGTACCCAGCGGGGCTACGAGCAGTACTTC. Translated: CASSTQRGYEQYF.

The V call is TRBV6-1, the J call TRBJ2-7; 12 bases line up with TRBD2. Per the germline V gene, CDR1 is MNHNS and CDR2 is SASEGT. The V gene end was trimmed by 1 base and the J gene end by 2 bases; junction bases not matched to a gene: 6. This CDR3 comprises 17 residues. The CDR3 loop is CASSEDPSGRGTYEQYF. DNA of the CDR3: TGTGCCAGCAGTGAAGATCCTAGCGGGAGGGGTACCTACGAGCAGTACTTC.

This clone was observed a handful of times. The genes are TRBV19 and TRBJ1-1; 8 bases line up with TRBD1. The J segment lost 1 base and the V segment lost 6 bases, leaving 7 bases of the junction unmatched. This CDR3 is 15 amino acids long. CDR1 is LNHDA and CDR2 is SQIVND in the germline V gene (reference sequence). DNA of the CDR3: TGTGCCAGTAGACGACAGGGGAAGACGAACACTGAAGCTTTCTTT. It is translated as CASRRQGKTNTEAFF.

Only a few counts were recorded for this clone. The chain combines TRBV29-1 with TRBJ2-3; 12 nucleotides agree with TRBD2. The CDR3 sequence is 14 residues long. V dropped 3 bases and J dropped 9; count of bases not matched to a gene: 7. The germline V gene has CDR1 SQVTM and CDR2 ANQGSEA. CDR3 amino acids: CSVEASGRARTQYF. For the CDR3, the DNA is TGCAGCGTTGAGGCTAGCGGGAGGGCCAGGACGCAGTATTTT.

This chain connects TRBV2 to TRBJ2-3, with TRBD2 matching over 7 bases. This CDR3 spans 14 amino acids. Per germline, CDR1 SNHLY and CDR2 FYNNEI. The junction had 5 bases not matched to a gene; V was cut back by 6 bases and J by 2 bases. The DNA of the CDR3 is TGTGCCAGCAGCTCCGGGACTAACACAGATACGCAGTATTTT. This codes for CASSSGTNTDTQYF.

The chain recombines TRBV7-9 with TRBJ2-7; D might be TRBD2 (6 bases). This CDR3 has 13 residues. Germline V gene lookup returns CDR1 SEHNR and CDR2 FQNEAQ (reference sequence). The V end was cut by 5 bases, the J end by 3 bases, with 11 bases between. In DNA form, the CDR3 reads TGTGCCAGCAGCCTGGGACTGTTCTACGAGCAGTACTTC. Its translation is CASSLGLFYEQYF.

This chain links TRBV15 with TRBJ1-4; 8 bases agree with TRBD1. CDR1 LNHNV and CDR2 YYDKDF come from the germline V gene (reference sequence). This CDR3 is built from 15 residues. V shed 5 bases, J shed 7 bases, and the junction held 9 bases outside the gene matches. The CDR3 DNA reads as TGTGCCACCAGCGGCCGACAGGGGTTCGGTGAAAAACTGTTTTTT. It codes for CATSGRQGFGEKLFF.

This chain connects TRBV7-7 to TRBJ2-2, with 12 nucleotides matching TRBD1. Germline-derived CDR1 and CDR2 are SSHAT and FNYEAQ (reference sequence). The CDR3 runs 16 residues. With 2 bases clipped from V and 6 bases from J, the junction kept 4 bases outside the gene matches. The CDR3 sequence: CASSLSGTGGPGELFF. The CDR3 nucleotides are TGTGCCAGCAGCTTATCCGGGACAGGGGGCCCCGGGGAGCTGTTTTTT.

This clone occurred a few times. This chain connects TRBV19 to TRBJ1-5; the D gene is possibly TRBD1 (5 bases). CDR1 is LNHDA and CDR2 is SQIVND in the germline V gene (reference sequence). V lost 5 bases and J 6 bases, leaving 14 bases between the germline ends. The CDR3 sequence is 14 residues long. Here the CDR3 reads CASSVAQGGQPQHF. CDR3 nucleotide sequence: TGTGCCAGTAGTGTGGCCCAGGGTGGTCAGCCCCAGCATTTT. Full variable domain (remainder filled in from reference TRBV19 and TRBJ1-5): DGGITQSPKYLFRKEGQNVTLSCEQNLNHDAMYWYRQDPGQGLRLIYYSQIVNDFQKGDIAEGYSVSREKKESFPLTVTSAQKNPTAFYLCASSVAQGGQPQHFGDGTRLSIL.

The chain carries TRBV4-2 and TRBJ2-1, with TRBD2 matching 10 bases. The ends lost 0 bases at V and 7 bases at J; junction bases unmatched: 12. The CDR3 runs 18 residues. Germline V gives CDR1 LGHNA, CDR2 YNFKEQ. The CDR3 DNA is TGTGCCAGCAGCCAAGATGGGATAGCGGGAGGTCTTAGGAATGAGCAGTTCTTC. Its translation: CASSQDGIAGGLRNEQFF.

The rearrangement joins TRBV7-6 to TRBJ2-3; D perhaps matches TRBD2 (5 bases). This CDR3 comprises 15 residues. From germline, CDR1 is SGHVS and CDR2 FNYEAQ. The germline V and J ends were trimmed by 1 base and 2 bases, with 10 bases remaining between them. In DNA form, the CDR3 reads TGTGCCAGCAGCTTAGGTTCCGGGGTCACAGATACGCAGTATTTT. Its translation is CASSLGSGVTDTQYF.

Here the CDR3 reads CASGRQGTEQYF. In nucleotides, the CDR3 is TGTGCCAGCGGACGACAGGGAACCGAGCAGTACTTC. J is TRBJ2-7 and V is TRBV27; the match to TRBD1 covers 7 bases. Germline V gene sequence: CDR1 MNHEY, CDR2 SMNVEV (reference sequence). The CDR3 has 12 amino acids. The ends lost 8 bases at V and 6 bases at J; junction bases unmatched: 7.

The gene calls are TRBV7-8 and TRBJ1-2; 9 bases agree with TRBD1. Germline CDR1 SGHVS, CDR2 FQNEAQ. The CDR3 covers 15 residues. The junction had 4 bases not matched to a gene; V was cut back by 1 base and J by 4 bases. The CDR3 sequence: CASSLGTGVAYGYTF. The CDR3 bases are TGTGCCAGCAGCTTAGGGACAGGGGTAGCCTATGGCTACACCTTC.

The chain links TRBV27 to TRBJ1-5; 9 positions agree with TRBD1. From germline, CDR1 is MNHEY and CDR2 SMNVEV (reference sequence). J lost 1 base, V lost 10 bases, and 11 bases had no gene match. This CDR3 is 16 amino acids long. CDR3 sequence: CATGVGTGQSNQPQHF. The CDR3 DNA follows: TGTGCCACCGGGGTGGGGACAGGGCAAAGCAATCAGCCCCAGCATTTT.

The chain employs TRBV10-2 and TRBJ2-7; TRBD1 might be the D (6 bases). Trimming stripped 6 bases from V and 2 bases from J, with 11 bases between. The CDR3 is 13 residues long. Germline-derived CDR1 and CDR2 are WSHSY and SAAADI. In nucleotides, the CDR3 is TGCGCCAGCAGCTTAGACAGGACCTACGAGCAGTACTTC. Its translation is CASSLDRTYEQYF.

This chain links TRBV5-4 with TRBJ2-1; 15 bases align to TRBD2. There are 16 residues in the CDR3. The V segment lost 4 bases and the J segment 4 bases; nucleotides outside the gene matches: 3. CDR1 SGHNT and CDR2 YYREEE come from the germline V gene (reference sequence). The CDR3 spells CASSPGTSGRYNEQFF. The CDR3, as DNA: TGTGCCAGCAGCCCCGGGACTAGCGGGAGGTACAATGAGCAGTTCTTC.

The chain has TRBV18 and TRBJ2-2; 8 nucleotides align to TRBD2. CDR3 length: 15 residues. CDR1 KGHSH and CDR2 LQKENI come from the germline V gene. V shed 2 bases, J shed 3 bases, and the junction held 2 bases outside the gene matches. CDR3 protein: CASSPGTSDTGELFF. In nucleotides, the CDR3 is TGTGCCAGCTCACCAGGGACTAGTGACACCGGGGAGCTGTTTTTT.

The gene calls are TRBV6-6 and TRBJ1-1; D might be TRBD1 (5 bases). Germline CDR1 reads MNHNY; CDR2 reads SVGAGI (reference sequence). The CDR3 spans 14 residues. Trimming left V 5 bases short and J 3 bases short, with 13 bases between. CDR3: CASSKRDSYTEAFF. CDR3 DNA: TGTGCCAGCAGTAAGCGTGACAGTTACACTGAAGCTTTCTTT.

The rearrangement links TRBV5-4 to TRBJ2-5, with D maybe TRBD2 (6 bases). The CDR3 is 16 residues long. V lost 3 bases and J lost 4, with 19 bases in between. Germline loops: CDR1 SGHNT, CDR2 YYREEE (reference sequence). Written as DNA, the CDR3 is TGTGCCAGCAGCTACCGACTCTCGGGAGAAGGAGAGACCCAGTACTTC. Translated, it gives CASSYRLSGEGETQYF.

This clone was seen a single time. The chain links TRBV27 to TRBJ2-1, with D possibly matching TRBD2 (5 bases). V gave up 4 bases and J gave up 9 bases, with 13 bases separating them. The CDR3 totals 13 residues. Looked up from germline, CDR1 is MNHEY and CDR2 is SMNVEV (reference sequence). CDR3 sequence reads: CASSSPPRGEQFF. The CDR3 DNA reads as TGTGCCAGCAGTTCCCCCCCCCGGGGTGAGCAGTTCTTC.

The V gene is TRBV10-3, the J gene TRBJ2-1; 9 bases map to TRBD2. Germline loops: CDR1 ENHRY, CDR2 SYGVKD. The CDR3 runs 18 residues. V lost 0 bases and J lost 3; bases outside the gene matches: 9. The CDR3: CAISESGTSRFGYNEQFF. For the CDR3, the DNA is TGTGCCATCAGTGAGTCGGGGACTAGCCGGTTCGGCTACAATGAGCAGTTCTTC.

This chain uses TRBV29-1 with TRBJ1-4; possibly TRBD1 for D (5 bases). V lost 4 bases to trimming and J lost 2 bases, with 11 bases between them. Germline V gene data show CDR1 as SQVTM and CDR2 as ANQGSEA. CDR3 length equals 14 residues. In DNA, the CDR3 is TGCAGCGTTGGTCTTGACAGTACTAATGAAAAACTGTTTTTT. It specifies CSVGLDSTNEKLFF.